This T cell receptor beta chain originates from a study of blood T cell repertoires in COVID-19. V shed 3 bases, J shed 0 bases, and the junction held 3 bases outside the gene matches. The CDR3 totals 15 residues. Germline V lookup: CDR1 MNHNS, CDR2 SASEGT. Authors' processing steps: Amplification from reference gene primers served as the basis for estimated nucleated cell counts. The table came from immunoSEQ multiplex PCR; TCRdb's copy has only in-frame clones and leaves some out. D and trimming were read from the DNA, whereas the V and J calls and clone size are those reported in that table. The sample has more than 300,000 clones, around 86% seen once.

V usage is TRBV6-1 and J usage is TRBJ1-1; 8 bases align to TRBD1. The material sequenced was PBMCs or T cells enriched from blood (not recorded which). The TCR comes from a woman aged 18-30 years who had recovered from COVID-19. The CDR3 DNA follows: TGTGCCAGCAGTGAGCAGACAGGGGTGAACACTGAAGCTTTCTTT. Translation: CASSEQTGVNTEAFF.